This TCR beta chain was recovered during a study of shared clonotypes between healthy human individuals. Clones were sequenced by immunoSEQ multiplex PCR, and TCRdb holds only the in-frame ones, with some missing. The profile shows around 2.1 million clones, nearly 97% of them singletons. About this clone: Its matching antigen is unknown.

A split of CD4+ cells into CD45RA+ naive and CD45RA-negative memory subsets was performed. Unmatched junction bases numbered 7, after V lost 10 bases and J lost 3 bases. CDR1 and CDR2 from the germline V gene are ENHRY and SYGVKD. This CDR3 spans 13 amino acids. Overall study findings and caveats: Large depth notwithstanding, sorted-subset sequencing proved incomplete by rarefaction. For naive CD4 cells, approximately 4.7% of clonotypes were shared across a handful of donors.

This clonotype was sampled from a man between 18 and 29 years old in good health. This rearrangement joins TRBV10-3 to TRBJ2-7, with 9 bases that match TRBD2. What was sequenced was naive CD4+ T cells sorted from blood. As for subset: CD45RA+ positively selected. The CDR3: CATQKREDYEQYF. The DNA for the CDR3 is TGTGCCACCCAGAAGCGGGAGGACTACGAGCAGTACTTC.